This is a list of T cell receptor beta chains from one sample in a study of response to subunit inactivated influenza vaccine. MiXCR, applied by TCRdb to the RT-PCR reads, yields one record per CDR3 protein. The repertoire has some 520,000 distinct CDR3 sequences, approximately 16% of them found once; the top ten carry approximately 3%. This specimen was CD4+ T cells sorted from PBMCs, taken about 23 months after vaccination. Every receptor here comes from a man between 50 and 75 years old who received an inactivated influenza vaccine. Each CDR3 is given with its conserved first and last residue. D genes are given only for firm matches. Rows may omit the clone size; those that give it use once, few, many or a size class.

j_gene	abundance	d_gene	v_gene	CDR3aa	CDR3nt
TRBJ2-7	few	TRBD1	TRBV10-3	CAISHRTGGYEQYF	TGTGCCATCAGTCACCGGACAGGGGGCTACGAGCAGTACTTC
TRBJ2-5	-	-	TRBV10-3	CATSSSQETQYF	TGTGCCACTTCCAGCAGCCAAGAGACCCAGTACTTC
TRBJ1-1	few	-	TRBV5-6	CASSSTVEAFF	TGTGCCAGCAGCTCGACGGTTGAAGCTTTCTTT
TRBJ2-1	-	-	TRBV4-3	CASSQDLGRNEQFF	TGCGCCAGCAGCCAAGATCTCGGCCGCAATGAGCAGTTCTTC
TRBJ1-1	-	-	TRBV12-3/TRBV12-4	CASSGTGPVDTEAFF	TGTGCCAGCAGTGGAACAGGGCCGGTAGACACTGAAGCTTTCTTT
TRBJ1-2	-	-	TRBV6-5	CASSYPSTGSGGYTF	TGTGCCAGCAGTTACCCCTCCACAGGGTCGGGTGGCTACACCTTC
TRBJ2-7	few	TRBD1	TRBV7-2	CASSRDRQGEQYF	TGTGCCAGCAGCCGCGACAGACAGGGCGAGCAGTACTTC
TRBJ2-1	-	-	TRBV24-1	CATSDTLRNEQFF	TGTGCCACCAGTGATACTCTACGCAATGAGCAGTTCTTC
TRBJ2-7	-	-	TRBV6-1	CASRLQRSYEQYF	TGTGCCAGCAGACTCCAGCGGTCGTACGAGCAGTACTTC
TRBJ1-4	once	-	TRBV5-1	CASSLADNSEKLFF	TGCGCCAGCAGCTTGGCCGACAACAGCGAAAAACTGTTTTTT
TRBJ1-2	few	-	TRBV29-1	CSVARGGYGYTF	TGCAGCGTCGCTCGGGGGGGCTATGGCTACACCTTC
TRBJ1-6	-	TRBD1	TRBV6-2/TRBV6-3	CASSYRDRGITLHF	TGTGCCAGCAGTTACAGGGACAGGGGGATCACCCTCCACTTT
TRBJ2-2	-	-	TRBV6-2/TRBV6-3	CASSFIRRGELFF	TGTGCCAGCAGTTTCATCCGTCGCGGGGAGCTGTTTTTT
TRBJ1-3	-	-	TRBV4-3	CASSQLASSGNTIYF	TGCGCCAGCAGCCAATTGGCCAGCTCTGGAAACACCATATATTTT
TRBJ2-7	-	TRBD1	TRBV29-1	CSVLGQGSYEQYF	TGCAGCGTCTTGGGACAGGGGAGCTACGAGCAGTACTTC
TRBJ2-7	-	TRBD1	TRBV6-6	CASRHRGTYEQYF	TGTGCCAGCAGACACAGGGGTACCTACGAGCAGTACTTC
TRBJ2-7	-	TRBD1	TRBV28	CASIEGQSYEQYF	TGTGCCAGCATCGAGGGACAGTCCTACGAGCAGTACTTC
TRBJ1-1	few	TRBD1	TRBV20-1	CSARDPGTGDRYTEAFF	TGCAGTGCTAGAGATCCCGGGACAGGGGATAGGTACACTGAAGCTTTCTTT
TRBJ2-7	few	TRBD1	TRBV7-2	CASSLETGGEYEQYF	TGTGCCAGCAGCTTAGAGACAGGGGGCGAGTACGAGCAGTACTTC
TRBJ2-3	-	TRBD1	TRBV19	CASSFGTAPGWGTDTQYF	TGTGCCAGTAGTTTCGGGACAGCCCCCGGGTGGGGCACAGATACGCAGTATTTT
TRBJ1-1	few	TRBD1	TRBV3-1	CASSHLGTGAAFF	TGTGCCAGCAGCCACCTAGGGACAGGGGCAGCTTTCTTT
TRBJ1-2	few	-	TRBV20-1	CSARVHGTFGYTF	TGCAGTGCTAGAGTTCATGGGACTTTTGGCTACACCTTC
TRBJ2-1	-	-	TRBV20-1	CSATRGPSYNEQFF	TGCAGTGCTACCCGGGGACCTTCCTACAATGAGCAGTTCTTC
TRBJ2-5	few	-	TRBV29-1	CSVELGRETQYF	TGCAGCGTTGAACTCGGGCGGGAGACCCAGTACTTC